This TCR beta chain was recovered during a study of OX40 agonist ivuxolimab in advanced cancers. With respect to the entire study: Ivuxolimab was a fully human IgG2 agonistic monoclonal antibody targeting the costimulatory receptor OX40 (CD134). Intravenous ivuxolimab was administered to patients every 2 weeks at six dose levels: 0.01, 0.1, 0.3, 1.5, 3 and 10 mg/kg. Of the approximately 50 dose-escalation patients, hepatocellular carcinoma was present in about 20, melanoma in approximately 15, renal cell carcinoma in 9 and head and neck cancer in 9. In the dose-escalation cohort, around four fifths of patients were male, and the mean age was approximately 55 years, with a range of 23 to 79. Patients were allowed to have had prior anti-PD-1, anti-PD-L1 or anti-CTLA-4 therapy, and approximately 40% of the dose-escalation patients had previously received checkpoint inhibitors. Partial responses occurred in three dose-escalation patients, of whom one had hepatocellular carcinoma and two had cutaneous melanoma. The point of sequencing TCRbeta in the periphery was to test whether ivuxolimab changed TCR sequence diversity and drove clonal T-cell expansion. The paper reports the monotherapy dose-escalation portion (N = 52 patients) of the phase I ivuxolimab trial. Results and caveats for the whole study, not just this receptor: Low levels of normalized T-cell clonal expansion were also seen in some patients who did not respond. In the 0.1-3.0 mg/kg groups, partial responders had among the lowest normalized peripheral clonal expansion, particularly in CD8+ T cells. After ivuxolimab, more expanded clones were found on average in CD8+ T cells than in CD4+ T cells. Clonal expansion of both CD4+ and CD8+ blood T cells was observed from baseline to week 6 at doses 0.1 to 3.0 mg/kg. Antigen specificity was not determined for the clonally expanded peripheral T cells.

Genomic DNA was extracted from sorted cells for sequencing of the TCRbeta CDR3 region. The immunoSEQ Assay was used to sequence the TCRbeta CDR3 regions. What TCRdb holds here is the immuneACCESS table cut down to in-frame rearrangements. Part of the clones is not present; checked against another copy, under half of the missing clones reflect an unresolved V gene, and the others are unexplained. The sample profile shows 40,000 to 65,000 clones; approximately 81% of them were found once. The top ten hold roughly 4.5% of the sample. Patients with a history of autoimmune disease or receiving systemic immunosuppression were excluded from the trial. In every dose cohort, peripheral blood was drawn for TCR sequencing at baseline, cycle 4 day 1, and cycle 7 day 1. The samples were taken from a phase I, first-in-human, multicenter, open-label dose-escalation trial of ivuxolimab. Adults with locally advanced or metastatic melanoma, renal cell carcinoma, hepatocellular carcinoma or head and neck squamous cell carcinoma were enrolled in the trial. Before TCR sequencing, CD4+ and CD8+ T cells were separately sorted from peripheral blood.

In the germline V gene, CDR1 corresponds to MNHEY and CDR2 to SVGAGI. The junction shows trimming of 5 bases on V and 4 bases on J, and the gene matches do not reach 6 bases of it. There are 14 amino acids in the CDR3, from cysteine to phenylalanine inclusive. CDR3 DNA is the only sequence kept; it has 42 bases, read in frame from the first base. Concerning this clone itself: Its antigen is currently not known. Base qualities are not at hand, and no much larger clone is one base apart.

The sample in question was CD4+ or CD8+ T cells sorted from blood, obtained in a trial of the OX40 agonist ivuxolimab. This TCR was sampled from an adult with an advanced solid tumor such as melanoma, head and neck, liver or kidney cancer. The chain was built from TRBV6-5 and TRBJ2-7, with 9 middle bases fitting TRBD1. The CDR3 sequence is CASSPDRGTYEQYF. The DNA sequence reads TGTGCCAGCAGTCCGGACAGGGGAACATACGAGCAGTACTTC.